What follows is one T cell receptor beta chain and its context. Under the authors' procedure: Reference gene primer amplification gave estimated nucleated cell counts. Clones were sequenced by immunoSEQ multiplex PCR, and TCRdb holds only the in-frame ones, with some missing. V and J calls and clone size are given by that table; D and trimming were obtained from the DNA. This table has tens of thousands of clones, approximately 83% appearing once. This sample is part of a study of blood T cell repertoires in COVID-19. Overall study: Researchers got acute and convalescent COVID-19 samples from the United States, Italy and Spain. The cDNA or gDNA used as material had been derived from T cells, B-cell-depleted T cells, or PBMCs.

V was trimmed by 0 bases and J by 7 bases, leaving 18 bases between them. The V gene's germline CDR1 is LGHNA and CDR2 YNFKEQ. The CDR3 contains 16 residues. The sequenced sample consisted of peripheral blood. The V gene is TRBV4-2, the J gene TRBJ1-2; D unresolved. The receptor comes from a human donor in a cohort sampled during active COVID-19. The CDR3 nucleotides read TGTGCCAGCAGCCAAGACTATGCAGGACTTCCGTCTGGCTACACCTTC. Protein: CASSQDYAGLPSGYTF.